This T cell receptor beta chain is drawn from a study of blood T cell repertoires in COVID-19. Study in general: The analysed material was cDNA or gDNA that came from T cells, B-cell-depleted T cells, or PBMCs.

This clone was counted a single time. CDR3 length: 14 residues. Per germline, CDR1 KGHDR and CDR2 SFDVKD. Trimming cost V 4 bases and J 5 bases; bases outside gene matches: 4. Authors' methods: By means of reference gene primer amplification, nucleated cell counts were estimated. Using immunoSEQ multiplex PCR, the repertoire was profiled, and TCRdb retains in-frame clones only, with some absent. Clone size and V and J calls were adopted from that table, with D and trimming inferred from the DNA. This table has about 70,000 clones, under 85% appearing once. Input material: peripheral blood. This sequence joins TRBV24-1 and TRBJ1-5; 7 bases fit TRBD1. The source of this sequence is a man in his 70s with acute or convalescent COVID-19. CDR3 residues: CATSDAGTDQPQHF. The CDR3 DNA follows: TGTGCCACCAGTGACGCAGGGACAGATCAGCCCCAGCATTTT.